This paragraph reports one T cell receptor (beta chain). The antigen remains undetermined. The data are from a study of CD4 T cells in relation to SARS-CoV-2 and coronaviruses. About the study: TCR beta CDR3s were sequenced after approximately ten-day antigen culture of PBMCs.

Sequencing was performed with immunoSEQ multiplex PCR; in TCRdb, only in-frame clones are kept and a portion is missing. The sample has tens of thousands of clones; around three quarters are singletons. In germline, CDR1 is LNHDA, CDR2 SQIVND (reference sequence). The CDR3 has 15 amino acids. V dropped 5 bases and J dropped 9; count of bases not matched to a gene: 6. Unexposed donor CD4+ T cells date from about 2011-2018, before the COVID-19 pandemic. After around nine days of culture, CD4+ T cells were isolated. Cells permitting, SARS-CoV-2 S/N and four cold-coronavirus spikes were tested on unexposed-donor CD4+ T cells. Study results and limitations: This crossreactivity analysis covered spike protein alone, no other viral proteins. Pre-pandemic and post-infection samples never came from the same donor.

Material for sequencing was CD4+ T cells from PBMCs, cultured in vitro. This clonotype originated in a human donor in good health. The chain joins TRBV19 to TRBJ2-1, with 14 bases lining up with TRBD2. The CDR3 DNA reads TGTGCCAGTAGTGTGGGGACTAGCGGGAGAAGTGAGCAGTTCTTC. It encodes CASSVGTSGRSEQFF.